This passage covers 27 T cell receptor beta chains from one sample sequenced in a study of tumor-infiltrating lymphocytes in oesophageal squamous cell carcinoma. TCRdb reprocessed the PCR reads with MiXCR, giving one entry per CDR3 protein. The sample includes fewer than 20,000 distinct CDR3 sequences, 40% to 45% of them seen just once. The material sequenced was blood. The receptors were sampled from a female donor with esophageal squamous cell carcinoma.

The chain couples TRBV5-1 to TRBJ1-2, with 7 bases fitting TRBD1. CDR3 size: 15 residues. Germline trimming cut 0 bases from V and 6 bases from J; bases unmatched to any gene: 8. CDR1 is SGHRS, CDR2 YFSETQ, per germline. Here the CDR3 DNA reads TGCGCCAGCAGCTTGGTGGCAGGGGGATGGGATGGCTACACCTTC. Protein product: CASSLVAGGWDGYTF.

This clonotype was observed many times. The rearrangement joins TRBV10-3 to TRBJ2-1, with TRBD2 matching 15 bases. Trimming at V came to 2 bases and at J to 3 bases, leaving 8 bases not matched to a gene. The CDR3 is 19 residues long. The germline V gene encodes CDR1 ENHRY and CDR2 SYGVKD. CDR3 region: CAISESGLAGGQIYNEQFF. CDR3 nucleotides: TGTGCCATCAGTGAGAGCGGACTAGCGGGGGGGCAAATCTACAATGAGCAGTTCTTC.

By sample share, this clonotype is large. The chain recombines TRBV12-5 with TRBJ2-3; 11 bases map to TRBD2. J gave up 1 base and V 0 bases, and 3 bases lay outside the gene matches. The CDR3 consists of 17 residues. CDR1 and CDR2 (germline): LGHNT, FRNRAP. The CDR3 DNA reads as TGTGCTAGTGGTTTGGTTCTAGCGGGGGGCCGCACAGATACGCAGTATTTT. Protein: CASGLVLAGGRTDTQYF.

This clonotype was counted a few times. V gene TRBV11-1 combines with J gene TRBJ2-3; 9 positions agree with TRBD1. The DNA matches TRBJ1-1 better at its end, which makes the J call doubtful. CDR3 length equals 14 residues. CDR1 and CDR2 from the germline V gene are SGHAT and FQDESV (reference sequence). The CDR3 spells CASSSRQGDTEAFF. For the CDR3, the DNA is TGTGCCAGCAGCTCGCGACAGGGGGACACTGAAGCTTTCTTT.

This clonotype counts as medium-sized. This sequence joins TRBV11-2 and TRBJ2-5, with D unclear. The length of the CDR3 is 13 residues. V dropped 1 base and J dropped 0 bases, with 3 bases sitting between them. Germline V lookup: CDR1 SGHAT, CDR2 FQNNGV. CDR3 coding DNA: TGTGCCAGCAGCTTAGGACACCAAGAGACCCAGTACTTC. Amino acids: CASSLGHQETQYF.

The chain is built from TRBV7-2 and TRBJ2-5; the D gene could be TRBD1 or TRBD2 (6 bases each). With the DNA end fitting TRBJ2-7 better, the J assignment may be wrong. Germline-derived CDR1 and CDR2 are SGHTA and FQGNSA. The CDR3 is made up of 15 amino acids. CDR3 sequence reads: CASSVPGASSYEQYF. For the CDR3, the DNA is TGTGCCAGCAGCGTACCGGGGGCTAGCTCCTACGAGCAGTACTTC.

CDR3 bases: TGTGCCAGCAGCTTAGAACAGGGGGGTCCCTACGAGCAGTACTTC. It yields the protein CASSLEQGGPYEQYF. The chain links TRBV7-2 to TRBJ2-7; 8 positions match TRBD1. The CDR3 sequence is 15 residues long. V was clipped by 1 base and J by 2 bases; unmatched bases: 4. Germline values: CDR1 SGHTA, CDR2 FQGNSA.

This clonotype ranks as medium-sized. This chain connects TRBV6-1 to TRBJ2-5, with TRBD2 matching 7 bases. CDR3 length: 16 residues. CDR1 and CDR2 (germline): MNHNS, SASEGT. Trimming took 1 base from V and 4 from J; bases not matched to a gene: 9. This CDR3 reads CASSEGAPGGGETQYF. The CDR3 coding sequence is TGTGCCAGCAGTGAAGGGGCCCCGGGGGGTGGAGAGACCCAGTACTTC.

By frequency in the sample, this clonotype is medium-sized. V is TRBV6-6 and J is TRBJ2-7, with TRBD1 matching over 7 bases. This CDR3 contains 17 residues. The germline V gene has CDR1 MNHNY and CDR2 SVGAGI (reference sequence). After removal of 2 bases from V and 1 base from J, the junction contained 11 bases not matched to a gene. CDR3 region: CASSYRKTGDWSYEQYF. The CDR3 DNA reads TGTGCCAGCAGTTACCGGAAAACAGGGGATTGGTCCTACGAGCAGTACTTC.

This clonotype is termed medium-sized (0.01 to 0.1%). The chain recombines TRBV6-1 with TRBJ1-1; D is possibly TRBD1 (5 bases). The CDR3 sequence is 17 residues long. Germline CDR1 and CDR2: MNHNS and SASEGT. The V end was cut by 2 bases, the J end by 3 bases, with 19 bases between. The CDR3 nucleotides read TGTGCCAGCAGTGAAAGTCCGGGGGGAGAGGGGCACACTGAAGCTTTCTTT. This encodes CASSESPGGEGHTEAFF.

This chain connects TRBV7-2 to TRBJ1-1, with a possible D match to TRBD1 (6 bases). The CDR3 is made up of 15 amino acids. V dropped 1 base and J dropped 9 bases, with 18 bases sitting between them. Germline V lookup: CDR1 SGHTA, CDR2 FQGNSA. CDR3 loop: CASSLDRAQRPKAFF. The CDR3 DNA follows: TGTGCCAGCAGCTTAGACAGGGCCCAACGCCCCAAAGCTTTCTTT.

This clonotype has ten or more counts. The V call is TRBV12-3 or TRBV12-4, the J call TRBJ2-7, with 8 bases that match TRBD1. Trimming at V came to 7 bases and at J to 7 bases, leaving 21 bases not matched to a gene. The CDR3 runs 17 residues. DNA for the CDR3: TGTGCCAGCACCTCTCCCAAGCCCGGGACAGGATACAATGAGCAGTACTTC. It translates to CASTSPKPGTGYNEQYF.

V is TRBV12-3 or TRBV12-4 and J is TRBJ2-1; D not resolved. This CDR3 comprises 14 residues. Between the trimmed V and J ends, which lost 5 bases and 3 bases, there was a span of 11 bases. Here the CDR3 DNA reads TGTGCCAGCAGTACGTCCGGGTACTACAATGAGCAGTTCTTC. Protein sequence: CASSTSGYYNEQFF.

CDR3 coding DNA: TGCGCCAGCAGCTTAGCGGGGGAGCTCCAAGAGACCCAGTACTTC. Its protein is CASSLAGELQETQYF. The chain is built from TRBV5-1 and TRBJ2-1; 8 nucleotides agree with TRBD2. TRBJ2-5 matches the DNA end more closely, so the J call is doubtful. Germline V gene data show CDR1 as SGHRS and CDR2 as YFSETQ. CDR3 size: 15 residues.

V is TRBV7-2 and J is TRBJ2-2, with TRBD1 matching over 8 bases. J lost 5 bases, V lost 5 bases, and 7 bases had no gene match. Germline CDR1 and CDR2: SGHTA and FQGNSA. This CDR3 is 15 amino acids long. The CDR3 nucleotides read TGTGCCAGCAGCCCGCTCCAGGGGGCAACCGGGGAGCTGTTTTTT. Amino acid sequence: CASSPLQGATGELFF.

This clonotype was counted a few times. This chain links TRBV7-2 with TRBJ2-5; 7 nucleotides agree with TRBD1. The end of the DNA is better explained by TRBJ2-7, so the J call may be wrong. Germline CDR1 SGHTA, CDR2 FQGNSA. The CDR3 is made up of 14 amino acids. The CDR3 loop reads CASSPKGAANEQYF. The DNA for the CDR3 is TGTGCCAGCAGCCCCAAGGGGGCGGCCAACGAGCAGTACTTC.

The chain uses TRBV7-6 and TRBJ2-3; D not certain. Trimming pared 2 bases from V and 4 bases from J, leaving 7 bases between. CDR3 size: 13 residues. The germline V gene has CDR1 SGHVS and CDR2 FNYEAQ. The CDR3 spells CASSLLSADTQYF. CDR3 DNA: TGTGCCAGCAGCTTATTAAGCGCAGATACGCAGTATTTT.

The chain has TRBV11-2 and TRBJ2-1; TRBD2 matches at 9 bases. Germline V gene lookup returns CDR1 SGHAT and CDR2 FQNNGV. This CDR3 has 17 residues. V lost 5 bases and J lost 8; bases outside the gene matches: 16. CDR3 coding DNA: TGTGCCAGCAGCCAACGAGGGAGCGGCGGGAGGGTGGATGAGCAGTTCTTC. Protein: CASSQRGSGGRVDEQFF.

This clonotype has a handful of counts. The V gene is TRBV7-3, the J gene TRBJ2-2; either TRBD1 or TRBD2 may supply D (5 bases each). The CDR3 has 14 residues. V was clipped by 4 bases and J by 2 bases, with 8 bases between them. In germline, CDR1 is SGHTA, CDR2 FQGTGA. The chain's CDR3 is CASSWDGNTGELFF. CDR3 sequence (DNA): TGTGCCAGCAGCTGGGACGGAAACACCGGGGAGCTGTTTTTT.

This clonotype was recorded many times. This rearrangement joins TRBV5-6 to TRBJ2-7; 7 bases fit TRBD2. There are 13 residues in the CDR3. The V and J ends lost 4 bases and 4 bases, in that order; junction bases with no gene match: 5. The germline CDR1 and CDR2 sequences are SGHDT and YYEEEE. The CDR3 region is CASSAPSGYEQYF. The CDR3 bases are TGTGCCAGCAGCGCCCCTAGCGGATACGAGCAGTACTTC.

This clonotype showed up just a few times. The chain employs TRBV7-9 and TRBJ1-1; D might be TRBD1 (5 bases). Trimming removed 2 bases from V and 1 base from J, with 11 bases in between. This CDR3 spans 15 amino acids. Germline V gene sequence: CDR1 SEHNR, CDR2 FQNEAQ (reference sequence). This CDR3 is CASSLWGGGNTEAFF. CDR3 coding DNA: TGTGCCAGCAGCTTATGGGGGGGTGGGAACACTGAAGCTTTCTTT. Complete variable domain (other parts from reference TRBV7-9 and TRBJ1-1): DTGVSQNPRHKITKRGQNVTFRCDPISEHNRLYWYRQTLGQGPEFLTYFQNEAQLEKSRLLSDRFSAERPKGSFSTLEIQRTEQGDSAMYLCASSLWGGGNTEAFFGQGTRLTVV.

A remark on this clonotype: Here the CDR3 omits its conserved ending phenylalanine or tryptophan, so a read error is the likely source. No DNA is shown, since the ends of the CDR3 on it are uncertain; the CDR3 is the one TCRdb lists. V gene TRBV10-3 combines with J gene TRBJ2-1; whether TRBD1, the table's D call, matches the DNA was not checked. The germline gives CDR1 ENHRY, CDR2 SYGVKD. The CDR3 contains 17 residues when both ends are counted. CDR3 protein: CAISESRQDSLGYTFGS.

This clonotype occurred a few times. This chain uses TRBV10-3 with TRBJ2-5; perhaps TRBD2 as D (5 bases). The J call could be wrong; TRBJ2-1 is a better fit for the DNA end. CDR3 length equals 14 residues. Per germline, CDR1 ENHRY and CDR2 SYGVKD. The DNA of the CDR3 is TGTGCCATCAAGGACTCCCAAGGCTACAATGAGCAGTTCTTC. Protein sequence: CAIKDSQGYNEQFF.

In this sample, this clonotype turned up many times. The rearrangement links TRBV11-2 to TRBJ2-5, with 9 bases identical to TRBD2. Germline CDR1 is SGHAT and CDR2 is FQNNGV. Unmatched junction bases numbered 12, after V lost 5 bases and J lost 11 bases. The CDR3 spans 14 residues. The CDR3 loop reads CASSPSGRIYEQYF. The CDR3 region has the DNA TGTGCCAGCAGCCCAAGCGGGAGGATTTATGAGCAGTACTTC.

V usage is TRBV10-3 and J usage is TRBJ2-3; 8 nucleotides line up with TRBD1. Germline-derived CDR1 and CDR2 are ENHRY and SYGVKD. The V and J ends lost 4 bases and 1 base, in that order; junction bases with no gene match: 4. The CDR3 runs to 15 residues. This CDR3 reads CAISGGQGGTDTQYF. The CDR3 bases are TGTGCCATCAGTGGCGGACAGGGAGGCACAGATACGCAGTATTTT.

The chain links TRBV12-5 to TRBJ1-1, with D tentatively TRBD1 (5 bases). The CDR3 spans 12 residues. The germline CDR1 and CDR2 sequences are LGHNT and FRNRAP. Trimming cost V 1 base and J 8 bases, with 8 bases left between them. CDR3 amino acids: CASGLGGGEAFF. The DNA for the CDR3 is TGTGCTAGTGGTTTGGGGGGCGGCGAAGCTTTCTTT.

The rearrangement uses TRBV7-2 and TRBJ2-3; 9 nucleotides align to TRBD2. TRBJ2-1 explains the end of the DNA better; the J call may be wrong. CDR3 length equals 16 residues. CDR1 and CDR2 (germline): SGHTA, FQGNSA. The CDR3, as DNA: TGTGCCAGCAGCTTAGTCGGAGCGGGAGGAAGGAATGAGCAGTTCTTC. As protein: CASSLVGAGGRNEQFF.